A selection of T cell receptor beta chains follows, all from one sample in a study of cytomegalovirus exposure and HLA in healthy donors. The repertoire was sequenced with immunoSEQ multiplex PCR; TCRdb's copy has only in-frame clones and lacks some. The profile shows over 120,000 clones, about 80% of them singletons. Sequenced: PBMCs. These receptors were collected from a man aged 30 to 39 in good health and CMV-seropositive. The CDR3 runs from the conserved cysteine through the conserved F or W. Clone size is not always given. Where it is, it says once, few, many or a class for expanded clones.

V: TRBV7-2; J: TRBJ2-5; size: .; CDR3: CASSFDVAGYETQYF
V: TRBV11-2; J: TRBJ1-1; size: once; CDR3: CASSLEVGGNTEAFF
V: TRBV30; J: TRBJ1-2; size: .; CDR3: CAWRSRQGLKLEAGYTF
V: TRBV2; J: TRBJ1-5; size: .; CDR3: CASTALEDSTWQPQHF
V: TRBV5-6; J: TRBJ1-5; size: .; CDR3: CASSRRGQGNQPQHF
V: TRBV5-5; J: TRBJ1-1; size: few; CDR3: CASSLDKGRADAFF
V: TRBV6-5; J: TRBJ2-7; size: .; CDR3: CASEPDARYEQYF
V: TRBV19; J: TRBJ2-1; size: .; CDR3: CASSTGHKSSYNEQFF
V: TRBV15; J: TRBJ2-1; size: .; CDR3: CATSRMASAKEGVEQFF
V: TRBV15; J: TRBJ1-5; size: .; CDR3: CATSTGRNQPQHF
V: TRBV4-2; J: TRBJ1-1; size: few; CDR3: CASSLVGTGNTEAFF
V: TRBV7-2; J: TRBJ1-1; size: .; CDR3: CASSLWRENTEAFF
V: TRBV19; J: TRBJ2-1; size: .; CDR3: CASSIREGNNEQFF
V: TRBV25-1; J: TRBJ2-3; size: .; CDR3: CASRDTGVTDTQYF
V: TRBV28; J: TRBJ2-1; size: few; CDR3: CASSSPVTSGVRGEQFF
V: TRBV4-2; J: TRBJ1-1; size: once; CDR3: CASSQEQGKGTEAFF
V: TRBV7-9; J: TRBJ1-2; size: .; CDR3: CASSLEAGGSYGYTF
V: TRBV6-5; J: TRBJ2-7; size: .; CDR3: CASSYSTGSFYEQYF
V: TRBV2; J: TRBJ1-5; size: .; CDR3: CASSDDQGGNQPQHF
V: TRBV5-4; J: TRBJ1-1; size: .; CDR3: CASSSPPTGGGTEAFF
V: TRBV14; J: TRBJ2-7; size: .; CDR3: CASSRLDGTYEQYF
V: TRBV28; J: TRBJ2-3; size: once; CDR3: CASSPGSETGRTDTQYF
V: TRBV9; J: TRBJ2-2; size: .; CDR3: CASSVEEVAGANTGELFF
V: TRBV13; J: TRBJ1-3; size: .; CDR3: CASSLRQISGNTIYF
V: TRBV28; J: TRBJ1-6; size: .; CDR3: CASSEEPMPLHF
V: TRBV2; J: TRBJ2-1; size: once; CDR3: CASRQGRTSSYNEQFF
V: TRBV11-3; J: TRBJ2-7; size: few; CDR3: CASSLGVVDTYEQYF
V: TRBV5-1; J: TRBJ2-3; size: .; CDR3: CASRLKTGFTDTQYF
V: TRBV6-5; J: TRBJ2-4; size: .; CDR3: CASRDMAADIQYF
V: TRBV18; J: TRBJ2-7; size: .; CDR3: CASSPPGTGGSYEQYF
V: TRBV5-1; J: TRBJ2-1; size: .; CDR3: CASSLRTDNEQFF
V: TRBV6-6; J: TRBJ1-1; size: .; CDR3: CASSYPGGNTEAFF
V: TRBV11-1; J: TRBJ1-1; size: .; CDR3: CASSYYIDTEAFF
V: TRBV6-6; J: TRBJ2-5; size: .; CDR3: CASSYGSGRARETQYF
V: TRBV2; J: TRBJ2-5; size: .; CDR3: CASTLGGAGGETQYF
V: TRBV28; J: TRBJ2-5; size: .; CDR3: CASSLGGGSEETQYF
V: TRBV30; J: TRBJ2-2; size: .; CDR3: CAWKEGQGNTGELFF
V: TRBV6-1; J: TRBJ2-3; size: .; CDR3: CASGGGPKDTQYF
V: TRBV6-1; J: TRBJ2-1; size: few; CDR3: CASSPGGFYNEQFF
V: TRBV11-2; J: TRBJ2-5; size: .; CDR3: CASSFGAGGIQETQYF
V: TRBV2; J: .; size: .; CDR3: CASKGTSFNEQYF
V: TRBV18; J: TRBJ2-1; size: .; CDR3: CASSLGTGRDEQFF
V: TRBV27; J: TRBJ2-2; size: .; CDR3: CASSLLSGMNTGELFF
V: TRBV18; J: TRBJ1-5; size: few; CDR3: CASSSAQVSNQPQHF
V: TRBV14; J: TRBJ2-4; size: .; CDR3: CASSQGPGVGENIQYF
V: TRBV2; J: TRBJ2-7; size: .; CDR3: CATDAGLVSYEQYF
V: TRBV10-3; J: TRBJ2-1; size: .; CDR3: CAISELSGRSYNEQFF
V: TRBV6-5; J: TRBJ2-1; size: .; CDR3: CASSGPYNEQFF
V: TRBV5-8; J: TRBJ1-5; size: .; CDR3: CASSLYSRGGQPQHF
V: TRBV7-3; J: TRBJ2-3; size: once; CDR3: CASSPTSDRADTQYF